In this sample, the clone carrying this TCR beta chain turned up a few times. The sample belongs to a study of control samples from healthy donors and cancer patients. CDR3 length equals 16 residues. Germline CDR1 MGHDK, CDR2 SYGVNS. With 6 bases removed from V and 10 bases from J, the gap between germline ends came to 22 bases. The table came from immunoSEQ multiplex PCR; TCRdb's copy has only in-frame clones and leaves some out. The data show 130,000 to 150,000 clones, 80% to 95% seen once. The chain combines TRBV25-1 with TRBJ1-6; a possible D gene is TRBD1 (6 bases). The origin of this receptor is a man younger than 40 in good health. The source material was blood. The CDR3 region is CASRYGSGTLGSPLHF. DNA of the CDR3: TGTGCCAGCAGATACGGCTCCGGGACATTGGGCTCACCCCTCCACTTT.